This TCR beta chain was captured in a study of CD4 T cells in relation to SARS-CoV-2 and coronaviruses. As concerns this clone: Its cognate antigen is unknown. At one boundary the junction diverges from the germline segment, which might be a read error.

Sequencing used immunoSEQ multiplex PCR; TCRdb keeps in-frame clones, though not all of them. The profile covers roughly 18,000 clones, with roughly three quarters appearing a single time and about 11% taken by the ten largest. Before the COVID-19 pandemic, during about 2011-2019, CD4+ T cells were taken from unexposed donors. The cells were cultured for about ten days before CD4+ T cells were isolated. The CDR3 runs to 12 residues. The V gene's germline CDR1 is SGDLS and CDR2 YYNGEE. The sequenced sample consisted of CD4+ T cells from PBMCs, cultured in vitro. The clonotype originates from a human donor in good health. The V and J genes are TRBV9 and TRBJ1-2; D unclear. This CDR3 reads CASSVATGKQAF. CDR3 coding DNA: TGTGCCAGCAGCGTAGCTACGGGGAAGCAGGCCTTC.